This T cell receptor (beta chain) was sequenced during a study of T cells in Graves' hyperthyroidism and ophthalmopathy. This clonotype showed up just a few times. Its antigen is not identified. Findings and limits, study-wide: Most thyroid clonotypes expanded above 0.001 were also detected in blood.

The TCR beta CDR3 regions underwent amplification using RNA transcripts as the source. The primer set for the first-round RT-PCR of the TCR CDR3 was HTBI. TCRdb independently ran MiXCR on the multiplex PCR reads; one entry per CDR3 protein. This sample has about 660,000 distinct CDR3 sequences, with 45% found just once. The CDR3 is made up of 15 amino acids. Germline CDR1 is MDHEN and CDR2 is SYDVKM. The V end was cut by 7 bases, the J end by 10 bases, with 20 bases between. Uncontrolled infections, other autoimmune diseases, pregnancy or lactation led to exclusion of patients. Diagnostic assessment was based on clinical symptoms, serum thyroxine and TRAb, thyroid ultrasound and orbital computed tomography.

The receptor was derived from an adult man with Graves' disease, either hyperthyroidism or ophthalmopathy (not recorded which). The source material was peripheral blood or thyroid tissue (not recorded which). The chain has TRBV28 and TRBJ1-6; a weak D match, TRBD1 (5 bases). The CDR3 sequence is CASTISSHRYSPLHF. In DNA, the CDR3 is TGTGCCAGCACCATATCTTCTCACAGGTACTCACCCCTCCACTTT.